A single sample is the source of the 8 T cell receptor beta chains below, sequenced in a study of T cells in Graves' hyperthyroidism and ophthalmopathy. TCR beta CDR3 region amplification was performed from RNA transcripts. The TCR CDR3 was amplified in a first-round RT-PCR using the HTBI primer set. TCRdb analysed the multiplex PCR reads with MiXCR anew, one entry per CDR3 protein. Among roughly 530,000 distinct CDR3 sequences listed, 15% to 20% were seen once. Sequenced input: blood. The receptors derive from a woman younger than 35 with Graves' ophthalmopathy.

The chain links TRBV9 to TRBJ2-3; D perhaps matches TRBD2 (6 bases). The length of the CDR3 is 18 residues. Looked up from germline, CDR1 is SGDLS and CDR2 is YYNGEE. Trimming took off 0 bases at V and 2 bases at J, with 19 bases between the two ends. The CDR3 spells CASSVGGGVAENTDTQYF. The CDR3 DNA is TGTGCCAGCAGCGTAGGGGGTGGGGTAGCGGAAAACACAGATACGCAGTATTTT.

This chain connects TRBV20-1 to TRBJ1-3, with TRBD1 matching over 11 bases. The CDR3 spans 19 residues. V trimming: 0 bases; J trimming: 1 base; junction bases outside the gene matches: 11. Per germline, CDR1 DFQATT and CDR2 SNEGSKA (reference sequence). The chain's CDR3 is CSARDPSGTGGRSGNTIYF. The CDR3 nucleotides read TGCAGTGCTAGAGACCCATCCGGGACAGGGGGGAGGTCTGGAAACACCATATATTTT.

This clonotype has at least ten counts. This chain uses TRBV3-1 with TRBJ2-1, with D hard to call. The CDR3 totals 14 residues. Trimming removed 1 base from V and 1 base from J, with 5 bases in between. Per germline, CDR1 LGHDT and CDR2 YNNKEL (reference sequence). The CDR3 DNA sequence: TGTGCCAGCAGCCAAGGAGGATCCTACAATGAGCAGTTCTTC. It is translated as CASSQGGSYNEQFF.

Only a few counts were recorded for this clonotype. The chain couples TRBV9 to TRBJ2-3; D may match TRBD1 or TRBD2 (6 bases each). CDR1 and CDR2 from the germline V gene are SGDLS and YYNGEE. Trimming took 4 bases from V and 5 from J, leaving 20 bases between them. CDR3 length: 16 residues. CDR3 bases: TGTGCCAGCAGCATACAAAAGGGGGGCCGGTTAGATACGCAGTATTTT. Protein: CASSIQKGGRLDTQYF. Looking up the rest from reference TRBV9 and TRBJ2-3 gives the full variable domain: DSGVTQTPKHLITATGQRVTLRCSPRSGDLSVYWYQQSLDQGLQFLIQYYNGEERAKGNILERFSAQQFPDLHSELNLSSLELGDSALYFCASSIQKGGRLDTQYFGPGTRLTVL.

At least ten counts were recorded for this clonotype. The chain joins TRBV12-3 or TRBV12-4 to TRBJ1-2; D is possibly TRBD1 (5 bases). V lost 5 bases to trimming and J lost 4 bases, with 20 bases between them. The CDR3 is 16 residues long. The CDR3 DNA is TGTGCCAGCAGTGGCGCCTCAGGGAAGCCCGGCTATGGCTACACCTTC. Translating gives CASSGASGKPGYGYTF.

This clonotype was found many times. The rearrangement joins TRBV7-9 to TRBJ2-1; D unclear. V shed 1 base and J shed 0 bases, with 13 bases lying between them. Germline CDR1 reads SEHNR; CDR2 reads FQNEAQ (reference sequence). This CDR3 has 17 amino acids. This chain's CDR3 is CASSLGRIGFSYNEQFF. CDR3 coding DNA: TGTGCCAGCAGCTTAGGTAGGATCGGTTTCTCCTACAATGAGCAGTTCTTC.

The V call is TRBV2, the J call TRBJ2-7; TRBD2 matches at 8 bases. V was pared by 6 bases and J by 3 bases, with 13 bases of the junction left unmatched. Germline V gene sequence: CDR1 SNHLY, CDR2 FYNNEI. The CDR3 has 16 residues. CDR3 sequence: CASSRRGGALIYEQYF. As DNA, the CDR3 is TGTGCCAGCAGCCGCCGGGGGGGAGCCCTCATCTACGAGCAGTACTTC.

This clonotype showed up many times. The V and J genes are TRBV2 and TRBJ1-6; no firm D call. V was shortened by 3 bases and J by 6 bases, with 15 bases between the two germline ends. The CDR3 runs 16 residues. Germline values: CDR1 SNHLY, CDR2 FYNNEI. The CDR3 DNA follows: TGTGCCAGCAGTGATGGGATGGCAGGTGGTAATTCACCCCTCCACTTT. Its translation: CASSDGMAGGNSPLHF.